The sample holds one count of the clone carrying this T cell receptor beta chain. The CDR3 is 16 amino acids. The V end was cut by 4 bases, the J end by 4 bases, with 19 bases between. Germline loops: CDR1 SEHNR, CDR2 FQNEAQ (reference sequence). The data belong to a study of T cell changes during pregnancy in multiple sclerosis. The table came from immunoSEQ multiplex PCR; TCRdb's copy has only in-frame clones and leaves some out. The table lists 40,000 or so clones, 90% to 95% of them singletons. The clonotype comes from a female donor with multiple sclerosis, enrolled in a pregnancy study. The V call is TRBV7-9, the J call TRBJ1-2; D possibly corresponds to TRBD1 (5 bases). The material sequenced was CD8+ T cells from peripheral blood mononuclear cells, taken in the third trimester of pregnancy. CDR3 nucleotide sequence: TGTGCCAGCAGCTACTGGGGCCAGGTGGGCCCCTATGGCTACACCTTC. Translated: CASSYWGQVGPYGYTF.